What follows describes a single T cell receptor beta chain. This record comes from a study of blood T cell repertoires in COVID-19. The V end lost 6 bases, the J end lost 2 bases, and 20 bases lay between the germline ends. The CDR3 spans 17 residues. CDR1 is SGHTA, CDR2 FQGNSA, per germline. In the authors' methods: Reference gene primers were amplified, and this amplification served to estimate nucleated cell counts. Measured with immunoSEQ multiplex PCR; TCRdb has only the in-frame clones, and not every one. That table is the source of V, J and clone size, and D and trimming were worked out from the DNA. This table holds 55,000 to 60,000 clones, 65% to 85% found once.

Sequencing was done on a sample of peripheral blood. The rearrangement uses TRBV7-2 and TRBJ2-1, with D tentatively TRBD1 (6 bases). The clonotype comes from a man between 65 and 79 years old with active COVID-19. The CDR3 nucleotides are TGTGCCAGCAGGGGGGCAGCGACCGGTAGTGCCTACAATGAGCAGTTCTTC. It codes for CASRGAATGSAYNEQFF.